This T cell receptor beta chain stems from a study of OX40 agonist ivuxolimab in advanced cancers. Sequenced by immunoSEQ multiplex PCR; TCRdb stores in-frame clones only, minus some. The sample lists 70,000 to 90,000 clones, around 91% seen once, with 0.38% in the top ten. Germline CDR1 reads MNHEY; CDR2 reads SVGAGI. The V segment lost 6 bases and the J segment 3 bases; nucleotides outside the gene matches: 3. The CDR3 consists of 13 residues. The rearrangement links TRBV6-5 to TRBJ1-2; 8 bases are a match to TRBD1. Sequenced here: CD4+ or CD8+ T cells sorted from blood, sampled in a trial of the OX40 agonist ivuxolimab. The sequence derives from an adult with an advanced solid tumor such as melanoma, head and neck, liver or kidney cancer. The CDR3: CASRAGQDYGYTF. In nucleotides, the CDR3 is TGTGCCAGCAGGGCGGGACAGGACTATGGCTACACCTTC.